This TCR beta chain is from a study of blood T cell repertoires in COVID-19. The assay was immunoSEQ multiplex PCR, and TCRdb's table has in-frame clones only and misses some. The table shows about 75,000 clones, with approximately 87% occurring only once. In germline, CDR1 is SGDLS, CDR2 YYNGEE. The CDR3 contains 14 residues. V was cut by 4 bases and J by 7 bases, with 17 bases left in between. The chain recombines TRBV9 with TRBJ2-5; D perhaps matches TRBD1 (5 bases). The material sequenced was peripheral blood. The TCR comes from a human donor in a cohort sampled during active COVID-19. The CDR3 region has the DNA TGTGCCAGCAGCTTAGGCCTGACAGAAGCGACCCAGTACTTC. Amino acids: CASSLGLTEATQYF. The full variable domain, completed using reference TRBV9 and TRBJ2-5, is DSGVTQTPKHLITATGQRVTLRCSPRSGDLSVYWYQQSLDQGLQFLIQYYNGEERAKGNILERFSAQQFPDLHSELNLSSLELGDSALYFCASSLGLTEATQYFGPGTRLLVL.